The 24 T cell receptor beta chains presented below share a single source sample, sequenced in a study of blood T cells in healthy people across ages. Together with a sample-barcoded 5' primer, a J-beta primer mix was included in a second PCR lasting roughly 6 to 12 cycles. TCRdb independently ran MiXCR on the 5' RACE reads; one entry per CDR3 protein. The table has about 1.4 million distinct CDR3 sequences, approximately 60% seen once. The sequencing sample was made of blood. These receptors were collected from a man between 18 and 35 years old in good health.

This chain uses TRBV4-2 with TRBJ1-4; no reliable D call. Germline CDR1 is LGHNA and CDR2 is YNFKEQ. The CDR3 runs 16 residues. Trimming shortened V by 0 bases and J by 0 bases, and 8 bases separated the two germline ends. In DNA form, the CDR3 reads TGTGCCAGCAGCCAAGAAGTGCTTCCAACTAATGAAAAACTGTTTTTT. Its translation: CASSQEVLPTNEKLFF.

The chain has TRBV27 and TRBJ2-2; 12 nucleotides match TRBD2. The CDR3 has 18 residues. Germline trimming cut 2 bases from V and 3 bases from J; bases unmatched to any gene: 7. Germline V lookup: CDR1 MNHEY, CDR2 SMNVEV (reference sequence). The CDR3 DNA is TGTGCCAGCAGTTTAATGCTAGCGGGAGGGCTTGACACCGGGGAGCTGTTTTTT. Its translation is CASSLMLAGGLDTGELFF.

The chain uses TRBV4-2 and TRBJ2-7; maybe TRBD2 (6 bases). The V and J ends lost 11 bases and 7 bases respectively, with 21 bases between them. This CDR3 is built from 13 residues. Looked up from germline, CDR1 is LGHNA and CDR2 is YNFKEQ. CDR3 bases: TGTGCCTCCCGGGAGACCGGCGACAATGAGCAGTACTTC. Translated: CASRETGDNEQYF.

The chain links TRBV27 to TRBJ2-3; 7 positions agree with TRBD2. Germline-derived CDR1 and CDR2 are MNHEY and SMNVEV (reference sequence). The CDR3 spans 14 residues. V lost 10 bases to trimming and J lost 1 base; unmatched junction nucleotides: 8. CDR3 loop: CATRRAGGTDTQYF. CDR3 sequence (DNA): TGTGCCACCCGGCGGGCGGGGGGCACAGATACGCAGTATTTT.

The chain couples TRBV3-1 to TRBJ2-1; 8 nucleotides align to TRBD2. J lost 6 bases, V lost 0 bases, and 4 bases had no gene match. Germline values: CDR1 LGHDT, CDR2 YNNKEL (reference sequence). The CDR3 sequence is 15 residues long. The CDR3 loop is CASSQDRGGLNEQFF. CDR3 bases: TGTGCCAGCAGCCAAGATCGCGGGGGGCTCAATGAGCAGTTCTTC.

The table lists this clonotype with a few counts. This rearrangement joins TRBV14 to TRBJ2-6, with D uncertain. V was pared by 0 bases and J by 0 bases, with 18 bases between. The CDR3 is made up of 20 amino acids. Per germline, CDR1 SGHDN and CDR2 FVKESK. The CDR3 here is CASSQEERAQPFSGANVLTF. Here the CDR3 DNA reads TGTGCCAGCAGCCAAGAAGAACGGGCGCAACCTTTCTCTGGGGCCAACGTCCTGACTTTC.

The gene calls are TRBV7-2 and TRBJ2-5; TRBD2 matches 13 bases. CDR1 is SGHTA, CDR2 FQGNSA, per germline. This CDR3 is 17 amino acids long. J lost 3 bases, V lost 5 bases, and 9 bases had no gene match. DNA of the CDR3: TGTGCCAGCAGCCAGGGGTGGACTAGCGGGAGTGAAGAGACCCAGTACTTC. Protein: CASSQGWTSGSEETQYF.

V and J are TRBV20-1 and TRBJ2-4; no clear D gene. The J call could be wrong; TRBJ2-7 is a better fit for the DNA end. This CDR3 spans 13 amino acids. Germline loops: CDR1 DFQATT, CDR2 SNEGSKA (reference sequence). The CDR3 region is CSALRILGYEQYF. The CDR3 region has the DNA TGCAGTGCTCTGAGGATTCTGGGTTACGAGCAGTACTTC.

The chain carries TRBV20-1 and TRBJ2-3; 11 bases map to TRBD2. Germline V gene sequence: CDR1 DFQATT, CDR2 SNEGSKA (reference sequence). The CDR3 is 18 amino acids. With V trimmed by 6 bases and J by 3 bases, 17 bases remained unmatched. CDR3 bases: TGCAGTGCCCTCGGACAGGGGAATAGCGGGGGGGCTACAGATACGCAGTATTTT. It is translated as CSALGQGNSGGATDTQYF.

This chain connects TRBV29-1 to TRBJ2-5, with a possible D match to TRBD2 (5 bases). Germline CDR1 reads SQVTM; CDR2 reads ANQGSEA. V dropped 1 base and J dropped 11 bases, with 23 bases sitting between them. This CDR3 is 15 amino acids long. CDR3 sequence reads: CSVEGDGLSNNEQYF. The DNA for the CDR3 is TGCAGCGTTGAAGGTGACGGACTCTCGAACAATGAGCAGTACTTC.

This chain uses TRBV6-2 or TRBV6-3 with TRBJ1-1; no clear D gene. Per germline, CDR1 MNHEY and CDR2 SVGEGT. This CDR3 comprises 14 residues. Trimming removed 6 bases from V and 5 bases from J, with 16 bases in between. CDR3 loop: CASSLPHRRTEAFF. The DNA of the CDR3 is TGTGCCAGCAGCCTCCCCCACAGACGGACTGAAGCTTTCTTT.

The chain joins TRBV7-2 to TRBJ2-2; D not certain. The CDR3 is made up of 12 amino acids. V lost 8 bases and J lost 6, with 10 bases in between. Germline V lookup: CDR1 SGHTA, CDR2 FQGNSA. CDR3 protein: CASAYVAGELFF. The CDR3 bases are TGTGCCAGCGCTTATGTAGCCGGGGAGCTGTTTTTT.

CDR3 residues: CASRPRTEYNEQYF. The CDR3 coding sequence is TGTGCCAGCAGACCTCGGACGGAGTACAATGAGCAGTACTTC. J is TRBJ2-7 and V is TRBV28, with D unclear. Trimming took 6 bases from V and 7 from J, leaving 19 bases between them. From germline, CDR1 is MDHEN and CDR2 SYDVKM. This CDR3 spans 14 amino acids.

The rearrangement joins TRBV20-1 to TRBJ1-3; tentative D call: TRBD1 (6 bases). The CDR3 consists of 15 residues. Germline V gene sequence: CDR1 DFQATT, CDR2 SNEGSKA (reference sequence). The ends were cut back, 5 bases at V and 2 bases at J, with 16 bases in the middle. The CDR3 loop reads CSADLRGGAGNTIYF. CDR3 nucleotide sequence: TGCAGTGCTGACCTTAGGGGGGGCGCTGGAAACACCATATATTTT.

The gene calls are TRBV6-5 and TRBJ2-4; 7 bases are a match to TRBD2. The better agreement between TRBJ2-7 and the DNA end casts doubt on the J call. From germline, CDR1 is MNHEY and CDR2 SVGAGI. The CDR3 has 16 amino acids. CDR3: CASSYLPSGGSYEQYF. As DNA, the CDR3 is TGTGCCAGCAGTTACTTGCCTAGCGGAGGGTCCTACGAGCAGTACTTC.

This sequence joins TRBV21-1 and TRBJ1-2; the tabulated D call, TRBD1, remains unverified against the DNA. TRBV21-1 is a known pseudogene. The CDR3 is made up of 14 amino acids. CDR3 coding DNA: TGTGCCAGCAGCAAAGGTCAGGGGTACTATGGCTACACCTTC. This translates into CASSKGQGYYGYTF.

The chain carries TRBV6-4 and TRBJ2-3; tentatively, D is TRBD2 (6 bases). CDR1 is MRHNA and CDR2 is SNTAGT in the germline V gene. With 4 bases removed from V and 2 bases from J, the gap between germline ends came to 13 bases. This CDR3 has 15 amino acids. The CDR3 bases are TGTGCCAGCAGTGGAGATGGACTAAACACAGATACGCAGTATTTT. This gives the protein CASSGDGLNTDTQYF.

This clonotype turned up a few times. The J gene is TRBJ2-4, the V gene TRBV3-1, with TRBD2 identical over 7 bases. The CDR3 length is 13 residues. Germline V CDR1 and CDR2: LGHDT, YNNKEL (reference sequence). With 2 bases clipped from V and 7 bases from J, the junction kept 2 bases outside the gene matches. The CDR3 region is CASSQMGGNIQYF. The DNA of the CDR3 is TGTGCCAGCAGCCAAATGGGGGGGAACATTCAGTACTTC. The entire variable domain, with the rest obtained from reference TRBV3-1 and TRBJ2-4, is as follows: DTAVSQTPKYLVTQMGNDKSIKCEQNLGHDTMYWYKQDSKKFLKIMFSYNNKELIINETVPNRFSPKSPDKAHLNLHINSLELGDSAVYFCASSQMGGNIQYFGAGTRLSVL.

This rearrangement joins TRBV9 to TRBJ2-3, with D tentatively TRBD2 (6 bases). The germline CDR1 and CDR2 sequences are SGDLS and YYNGEE. V gave up 0 bases and J gave up 6 bases, with 11 bases separating them. The CDR3 consists of 14 residues. DNA for the CDR3: TGTGCCAGCAGCGTAGGGTCAGGGAGGGATACGCAGTATTTT. It encodes CASSVGSGRDTQYF.

The chain recombines TRBV6-6 with TRBJ2-5; 8 positions match TRBD2. The CDR3 totals 14 residues. V lost 4 bases to trimming and J lost 6 bases; unmatched junction nucleotides: 7. Germline lookup yields CDR1 MNHNY and CDR2 SVGAGI (reference sequence). The CDR3 coding sequence is TGTGCCAGCAGTTTTTTCGGGGGGGGACAGACCCAGTACTTC. Its protein is CASSFFGGGQTQYF.

The chain has TRBV6-1 and TRBJ1-1, with no clear D. The CDR3 covers 15 residues. The germline V gene encodes CDR1 MNHNS and CDR2 SASEGT. V was shortened by 4 bases and J by 1 base, with 13 bases between the two germline ends. The DNA for the CDR3 is TGTGCCAGCAGTGGCTGGTACGGAGAGAACACTGAAGCTTTCTTT. Its protein is CASSGWYGENTEAFF.

The J gene is TRBJ1-1, the V gene TRBV25-1; D not certain. Per the germline V gene, CDR1 is MGHDK and CDR2 is SYGVNS. The CDR3 runs to 15 residues. Trimming removed 3 bases at V and 5 bases at J, with 16 bases between. CDR3 DNA: TGTGCCAGCAGTGAGTTTGGGGAAAGCGGGACTGAAGCTTTCTTT. Protein: CASSEFGESGTEAFF.

The chain uses TRBV20-1 and TRBJ1-2; tentative D call: TRBD1 (5 bases). Looked up from germline, CDR1 is DFQATT and CDR2 is SNEGSKA (reference sequence). This CDR3 has 13 amino acids. With 6 bases removed from V and 4 bases from J, the gap between germline ends came to 15 bases. CDR3 sequence reads: CSAPGRGTYGYTF. In nucleotides, the CDR3 is TGCAGTGCCCCGGGACGTGGGACCTATGGCTACACCTTC.

As for this clonotype: Compared with germline, one end of the junction differs, possibly owing to a read error. The V gene is TRBV10-2, the J gene TRBJ2-5; D possibly corresponds to TRBD2 (5 bases). The DNA end lines up better with TRBJ2-7; the J call may be wrong. Germline V gives CDR1 WSHSY, CDR2 SAAADI. The CDR3 contains 11 residues. This CDR3 reads CASSESGEQYF. As DNA, the CDR3 is TGTGCCAGCAGTGAGAGCGGCGAGCAGTACTTC.